A single TCR beta chain is shown here with its context. As for the cDNA, it was generated by 5'RACE with 10-nucleotide random UMIs. TCRdb re-analysed the 5' RACE reads in MiXCR, keeping a single row per CDR3 protein. The repertoire holds over 60,000 distinct CDR3 sequences, with 4% to 5.5% as singletons. The sample is drawn from a study of neurological immune-mediated disorders. Trimming pared 4 bases from V and 1 base from J, leaving 15 bases between. Germline CDR1 and CDR2: SGHDT and YYEEEE. The CDR3 totals 15 residues. This sequence originates from a woman aged 50 to 65 with multiple sclerosis. The sequenced sample consisted of PBMCs. This sequence joins TRBV5-6 and TRBJ2-7; D might be TRBD2 (7 bases). The CDR3 sequence is CASSHPGGESYEQYF. In DNA, the CDR3 is TGTGCCAGCAGCCACCCGGGGGGCGAATCCTACGAGCAGTACTTC.